Listed here are 27 T cell receptor beta chains from one sample, sequenced in a study (dated by TCRdb to the mid-2010s). Cells that were CD4+CD25+CD127-/low were isolated as Tregs. Library preparation was by 5' RACE. The sequencing machine was an Illumina MiSeq. TCRdb redid the processing of the public reads, applying fastp at Q25 and MiXCR, and retained in-frame beta chains. Rows with one shared CDR3 protein collapse into an entry with the most common genes and DNA. The sample table records over 40,000 distinct CDR3 sequences; roughly 23% of these occur just once. The top ten clones comprise 3.5% to 4.5% of the sample. The sequenced sample consisted of Tregs sorted from a lymph node. Every receptor here comes from a female donor with breast cancer.

With regard to this clonotype: The junction departs from the called germline gene at one end, perhaps through a read error. The chain uses TRBV4-1 and TRBJ2-3; the D gene is possibly TRBD2 (6 bases). This CDR3 region has 14 residues. Germline CDR1 and CDR2: MGHRA and YSYEKL. The CDR3 DNA reads as TGCACCAGCAGACGAGCGGGCGCCACAGATACGCAGTATTTT. It yields the protein CTSRRAGATDTQYF.

About this clonotype itself: A much larger clone lies a single base off, so this may be a read error. The rearrangement joins TRBV5-4 to TRBJ2-1; tentatively, D is TRBD2 (6 bases). The V end lost 3 bases, the J end lost 2 bases, and 18 bases lay between the germline ends. In germline, CDR1 is SGHNT, CDR2 YYREEE (reference sequence). CDR3 length equals 17 residues. The CDR3 protein is CASSSEAGRNPYNEQFF. CDR3 nucleotide sequence: TGTGCCAGCAGCTCCGAGGCAGGGAGGAACCCCTACAATGAGCAGTTCTTC.

Here the CDR3 reads CASNTGLASLDEQFF. CDR3 in DNA: TGTGCCAGCAATACGGGACTAGCGTCCTTGGATGAGCAGTTCTTC. The chain recombines TRBV5-4 with TRBJ2-1; 10 bases agree with TRBD2. Unmatched junction bases numbered 11, after V lost 6 bases and J lost 8 bases. This CDR3 comprises 15 residues. Per germline, CDR1 SGHNT and CDR2 YYREEE (reference sequence). Combining the CDR3 with reference TRBV5-4 and TRBJ2-1 gives the whole variable domain ETGVTQSPTHLIKTRGQQVTLRCSSQSGHNTVSWYQQALGQGPQFIFQYYREEENGRGNFPPRFSGLQFPNYSSELNVNALELDDSALYLCASNTGLASLDEQFFGPGTRLTVL.

In its sample, this clonotype was seen many times. The V gene is TRBV29-1, the J gene TRBJ2-3; perhaps D is TRBD1 or TRBD2 (5 bases each). The germline V and J ends were trimmed by 3 bases and 1 base, with 17 bases remaining between them. The germline V gene has CDR1 SQVTM and CDR2 ANQGSEA. The CDR3 sequence is 16 residues long. The CDR3 is CSVEGVGAARTDTQYF. The CDR3 DNA reads TGCAGCGTTGAGGGGGTTGGGGCCGCCCGCACAGATACGCAGTATTTT.

This clonotype was counted a few times. The chain uses TRBV7-9 and TRBJ2-1; 10 positions agree with TRBD1. CDR1 and CDR2 (germline): SEHNR, FQNEAQ (reference sequence). CDR3 length: 15 amino acids. Unmatched junction bases numbered 5, after V lost 0 bases and J lost 9 bases. CDR3: CASSLAGTGVTEQFF. In nucleotides, the CDR3 is TGTGCCAGCAGCTTAGCCGGGACAGGGGTCACTGAGCAGTTCTTC.

This chain uses TRBV7-9 with TRBJ2-5; D is possibly TRBD1 or TRBD2 (5 bases each). CDR1 is SEHNR, CDR2 FQNEAQ, per germline (reference sequence). V lost 4 bases and J 5 bases, leaving 14 bases between the germline ends. The CDR3 is 14 residues long. CDR3: CASSWAGSPETQYF. CDR3 bases: TGTGCCAGCAGCTGGGCAGGGAGTCCTGAGACCCAGTACTTC.

This clonotype was counted many times. The gene calls are TRBV5-1 and TRBJ2-3; D unresolved. Germline values: CDR1 SGHRS, CDR2 YFSETQ. Trimming pared 0 bases from V and 1 base from J, leaving 6 bases between. The CDR3 spans 14 residues. The CDR3 sequence: CASSLVAGTDTQYF. Here the CDR3 DNA reads TGCGCCAGCAGCTTGGTGGCGGGCACAGATACGCAGTATTTT.

This clonotype was picked up a small number of times. The V gene is TRBV7-2, the J gene TRBJ2-1; D is possibly TRBD1 or TRBD2 (5 bases each). CDR3 length equals 16 residues. Germline CDR1 and CDR2: SGHTA and FQGNSA. V lost 1 base to trimming and J lost 8 bases, with 18 bases between them. The CDR3 coding sequence is TGTGCCAGCAGCTTAGTAGGGACCTCCCCGGCCGATGAGCAGTTCTTC. This sequence encodes CASSLVGTSPADEQFF.

V usage is TRBV20-1 and J usage is TRBJ1-5; possible D gene TRBD1, 5 bases. The V and J ends lost 1 base and 6 bases respectively, with 7 bases between them. Germline CDR1 and CDR2: DFQATT and SNEGSKA (reference sequence). The CDR3 runs to 12 residues. The CDR3 here is CSARVGLQPQHF. CDR3 bases: TGCAGTGCTAGAGTGGGGCTTCAGCCCCAGCATTTT.

Points on this clonotype: A junction end diverges from the germline sequence, so it may reflect a read error. The gene calls are TRBV28 and TRBJ1-5, with 7 bases identical to TRBD1. The CDR3 runs 14 residues. Germline V gene sequence: CDR1 MDHEN, CDR2 SYDVKM. The CDR3: CTSSQGQPNQPQHF. CDR3 sequence (DNA): TGTACCAGCAGCCAGGGACAGCCTAATCAGCCCCAGCATTTT.

This chain uses TRBV4-1 with TRBJ1-4, with 10 bases fitting TRBD1. From germline, CDR1 is MGHRA and CDR2 YSYEKL. After removal of 6 bases from V and 4 bases from J, the junction contained 8 bases not matched to a gene. The CDR3 sequence is 16 residues long. The CDR3 region is CASSLGQGNGNEKLFF. In DNA form, the CDR3 reads TGCGCCAGCAGTCTGGGACAGGGGAATGGTAATGAAAAACTGTTTTTT.

As regards this clonotype: A much larger clone lies a single base off, so this may be a read error. V is TRBV4-2 and J is TRBJ2-7; the D gene is possibly TRBD2 (5 bases). The V and J ends lost 6 bases and 1 base respectively, with 13 bases between them. Germline loops: CDR1 LGHNA, CDR2 YNFKEQ. The CDR3 is 14 amino acids. CDR3 sequence reads: CASRPSWSSYEQYF. The CDR3 DNA follows: TGTGCCAGCAGACCTAGCTGGAGTTCCTACGAGCAGTACTTC.

This clonotype was counted between two and nine times. V gene TRBV11-1 combines with J gene TRBJ2-1, with a tentative D call TRBD2 (6 bases). The CDR3 has 15 residues. From germline, CDR1 is SGHAT and CDR2 FQDESV (reference sequence). V gave up 2 bases and J gave up 1 base, with 9 bases separating them. CDR3 sequence: CASSLFGGSYNEQFF. CDR3 DNA: TGTGCCAGCAGCTTATTCGGGGGATCCTACAATGAGCAGTTCTTC. Supplemented by reference TRBV11-1 and TRBJ2-1, the full variable domain reads EAEVAQSPRYKITEKSQAVAFWCDPISGHATLYWYRQILGQGPELLVQFQDESVVDDSQLPKDRFSAERLKGVDSTLKIQPAELGDSAMYLCASSLFGGSYNEQFFGPGTRLTVL.

V usage is TRBV20-1 and J usage is TRBJ1-1, with D perhaps TRBD1 (6 bases). V was cut by 5 bases and J by 7 bases, with 14 bases left in between. The CDR3 has 12 amino acids. Germline V gene lookup returns CDR1 DFQATT and CDR2 SNEGSKA (reference sequence). As DNA, the CDR3 is TGCAGTGCTCTATCATCGGACAGTGAAGCTTTCTTT. Translating gives CSALSSDSEAFF.

This clonotype has at least ten counts. The chain uses TRBV7-9 and TRBJ1-2; D might be TRBD1 (6 bases). Trimming stripped 8 bases from V and 3 bases from J, with 13 bases between. This CDR3 has 13 residues. Germline CDR1 and CDR2: SEHNR and FQNEAQ (reference sequence). CDR3 DNA: TGTGCCAGCTCAAGACAGGCTTACTATGGCTACACCTTC. This gives the protein CASSRQAYYGYTF.

V and J are TRBV12-3 or TRBV12-4 and TRBJ2-3; D gene unclear. This CDR3 spans 14 amino acids. Between the trimmed V and J ends, which lost 5 bases and 4 bases, there was a span of 13 bases. The CDR3 loop is CASSIIKGADTQYF. As DNA, the CDR3 is TGTGCCAGCAGTATAATAAAGGGCGCAGATACGCAGTATTTT.

Only a few counts were recorded for this clonotype. The chain joins TRBV7-9 to TRBJ2-7, with D perhaps being TRBD1 or TRBD2 (5 bases each). The CDR3 is 15 residues long. Looked up from germline, CDR1 is SEHNR and CDR2 is FQNEAQ (reference sequence). Trimming left V 3 bases short and J 10 bases short, with 22 bases between. DNA of the CDR3: TGTGCCAGCAGCTTCGGCTCCGGGACCTCCAAACACCAGTACTTC. This codes for CASSFGSGTSKHQYF.

This sequence joins TRBV12-3 or TRBV12-4 and TRBJ2-2, with D unresolved. The CDR3 is made up of 13 amino acids. Trimming shortened V by 6 bases and J by 6 bases, and 11 bases separated the two germline ends. CDR3 loop: CASSRAVSGELFF. The DNA for the CDR3 is TGTGCCAGCAGCCGGGCGGTCTCCGGGGAGCTGTTTTTT.

This clonotype was recorded many times. The chain links TRBV4-1 to TRBJ2-1; the match to TRBD2 covers 7 bases. The CDR3 consists of 16 residues. The germline gives CDR1 MGHRA, CDR2 YSYEKL. V trimming: 5 bases; J trimming: 1 base; junction bases outside the gene matches: 8. The CDR3 spells CASSLLARLSYNEQFF. DNA of the CDR3: TGCGCCAGCAGCTTACTAGCGAGACTATCCTACAATGAGCAGTTCTTC.

V gene TRBV15 combines with J gene TRBJ2-7; 12 bases fit TRBD2. In germline, CDR1 is LNHNV, CDR2 YYDKDF (reference sequence). The CDR3 sequence is 16 residues long. CDR3 residues: CTLRRLAGVTHYEQYF. CDR3 DNA: TGTACCTTACGAAGACTAGCGGGAGTAACCCACTACGAGCAGTACTTC. The whole variable domain, remainder taken from reference TRBV15 and TRBJ2-7, is DAMVIQNPRYQVTQFGKPVTLSCSQTLNHNVMYWYQQKSSQAPKLLFHYYDKDFNNEADTPDNFQSRRPNTSFCFLDIRSPGLGDTAMYLCTLRRLAGVTHYEQYFGPGTRLTVT.

The J gene is TRBJ2-1, the V gene TRBV3-1; D call uncertain. V lost 1 base to trimming and J lost 1 base, with 14 bases between them. The CDR3 sequence is 17 residues long. Germline V lookup: CDR1 LGHDT, CDR2 YNNKEL (reference sequence). CDR3 residues: CASSQVIGGASYNEQFF. Written as DNA, the CDR3 is TGTGCCAGCAGCCAAGTGATTGGCGGAGCATCCTACAATGAGCAGTTCTTC.

To note about this clonotype: It is likely a read error, because the conserved phenylalanine at the end of the CDR3 is missing. The DNA is omitted, as the CDR3 cannot be located on it reliably, and the CDR3 follows TCRdb's listing. V gene TRBV4-1 combines with J gene TRBJ2-5; TRBD2 is the table's D call, not checked against the DNA. With termini counted, the CDR3 has 14 amino acids. Germline CDR1 is MGHRA and CDR2 is YSYEKL. CDR3 protein: CARRGGGGKETQEG.

The genes are TRBV12-3 or TRBV12-4 and TRBJ1-5; 10 bases agree with TRBD1. V dropped 2 bases and J dropped 5; count of bases not matched to a gene: 9. This CDR3 has 17 amino acids. DNA of the CDR3: TGTGCCAGCAGTTTAATCGGGGACAGGGGCCTCCATCAGCCCCAGCATTTT. Protein sequence: CASSLIGDRGLHQPQHF.

On this clonotype itself: One junction end does not reproduce the germline sequence, and a read error may be involved. As DNA, the CDR3 is TGTGCCAGCAGCCAAGACGGCGGGTTTGGAAACGCCATATATTTT. Protein: CASSQDGGFGNAIYF. This sequence joins TRBV3-1 and TRBJ1-3, with no clear D. The CDR3 is 15 residues long. Germline V lookup: CDR1 LGHDT, CDR2 YNNKEL (reference sequence). Together with reference TRBV3-1 and TRBJ1-3, the CDR3 gives the full variable domain: DTAVSQTPKYLVTQMGNDKSIKCEQNLGHDTMYWYKQDSKKFLKIMFSYNNKELIINETVPNRFSPKSPDKAHLNLHINSLELGDSAVYFCASSQDGGFGNAIYFGEGSWLTVV.

A note on this clonotype: Being one base from a much bigger clone, this may be a read error. The V gene is TRBV5-1, the J gene TRBJ1-2; 7 nucleotides line up with TRBD1. Germline-derived CDR1 and CDR2 are SGHRS and YFSETQ. The CDR3 spans 15 residues. The CDR3 nucleotides are TGCGCCAGCAGCTTGACAACCACAGGGGTCTATGGCGACACCTTC. This encodes CASSLTTTGVYGDTF.

On this clonotype: Being one base from a much bigger clone, this may be a read error. This chain uses TRBV29-1 with TRBJ2-5; D is unclear. Germline CDR1 is SQVTM and CDR2 is ANQGSEA. CDR3 size: 8 residues. The CDR3 loop reads CGAETQYF. The CDR3, as DNA: TGCGGCGCGGAGACCCAGTACTTC.

Turning to this clonotype: One end of the junction is discordant with germline, which a read error may explain. The J gene is TRBJ1-4, the V gene TRBV4-1; tentatively, D is TRBD1 (5 bases). This CDR3 is 15 amino acids long. Germline lookup yields CDR1 MGHRA and CDR2 YSYEKL. The CDR3, as DNA: TGCGCCGGCAGCCAAAAAGGGGCAGGGTACGAAAAACTGTTTTTT. Translated, it gives CAGSQKGAGYEKLFF.